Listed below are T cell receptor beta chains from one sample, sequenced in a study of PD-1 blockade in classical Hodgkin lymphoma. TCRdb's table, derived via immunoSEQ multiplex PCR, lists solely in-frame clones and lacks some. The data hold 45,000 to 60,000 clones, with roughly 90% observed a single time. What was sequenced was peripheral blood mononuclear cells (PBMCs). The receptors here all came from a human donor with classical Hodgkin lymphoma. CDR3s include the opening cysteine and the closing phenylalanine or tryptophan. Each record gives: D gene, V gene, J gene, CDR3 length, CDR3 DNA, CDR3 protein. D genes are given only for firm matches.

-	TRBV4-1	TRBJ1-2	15	TGCGCCAGCAGCCAAGAGGATGGGGGACTCTATGGCTACACCTTC	CASSQEDGGLYGYTF
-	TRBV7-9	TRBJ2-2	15	TGTGCCAGCAGCTTAACGGCCCCTCCCACCGGGGAGCTGTTTTTT	CASSLTAPPTGELFF
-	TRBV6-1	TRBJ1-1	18	TGTGCCAGCAGTGAACAGGGGTGGATGACAGGTCCCAACACTGAAGCTTTCTTT	CASSEQGWMTGPNTEAFF
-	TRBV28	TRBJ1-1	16	TGTGCCAGCAGTCCACCAGGAGGGAGAAAGAACACTGAAGCTTTCTTT	CASSPPGGRKNTEAFF
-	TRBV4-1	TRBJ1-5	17	TGCGCCAGCAGCCAGCTAGGAGGGGCTCTTAGCAATCAGCCCCAGCATTTT	CASSQLGGALSNQPQHF
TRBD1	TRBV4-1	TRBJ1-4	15	TGCGCCAGCAGCATCGGGACAGGCCTTAATGAAAAACTGTTTTTT	CASSIGTGLNEKLFF
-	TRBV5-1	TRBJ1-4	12	TGCGCCAGCAGCTTGTTTAATGAAAAACTGTTTTTT	CASSLFNEKLFF
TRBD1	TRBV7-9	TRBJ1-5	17	TGTGCCAGCAGCCACGGGCAAACAGGGGGGAGCAATCAGCCCCAGCATTTT	CASSHGQTGGSNQPQHF
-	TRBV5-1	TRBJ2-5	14	TGCGCCAGCAGCCCCTCAGACCAGCTCAGCACCCAGTACTTC	CASSPSDQLSTQYF
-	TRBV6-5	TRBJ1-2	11	TGTGCCAGCGGCAACCGGGCTAGCTACACCTTC	CASGNRASYTF
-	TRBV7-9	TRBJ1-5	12	TGTGCCAGCAGTCGGACGGATCAGCCCCAGCATTTT	CASSRTDQPQHF
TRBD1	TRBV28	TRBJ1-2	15	TGTGCCAGCAGCTCCGGACAGGGGGCTATTCGGGGCTACACCTTC	CASSSGQGAIRGYTF
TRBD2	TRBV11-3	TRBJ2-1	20	TGTGCCAGCAGCTTAAGATCCTGGGGGGCGCCGGGAGGGCCCCACAATGAGCAGTTCTTC	CASSLRSWGAPGGPHNEQFF
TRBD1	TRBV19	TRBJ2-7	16	TGTGCCAGTAGTATAGATCATGGGACAGGGGTCCACGAGCAGTACTTC	CASSIDHGTGVHEQYF
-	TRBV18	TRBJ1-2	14	TGTGCCAGCTCACCTCCGTCGAACCCCTCTGGCTACACCTTC	CASSPPSNPSGYTF
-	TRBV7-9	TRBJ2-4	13	TGTGCCGCCACCCGGGGGACTGGAGACATTCAGTACTTC	CAATRGTGDIQYF
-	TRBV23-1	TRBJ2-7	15	TGCGCCAGCAGTCAATCGGGACTCCTATCCTACGAGCAGTACTTC	CASSQSGLLSYEQYF
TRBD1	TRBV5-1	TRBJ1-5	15	TGCGCCAGCAGCTTGGACGGGACAGGGAATCAGCCCCAGCATTTT	CASSLDGTGNQPQHF
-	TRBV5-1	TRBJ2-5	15	TGCGCCAGCAGCTTGTCGGGGGGCCCCCCGGAGACCCAGTACTTC	CASSLSGGPPETQYF
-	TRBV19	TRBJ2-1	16	TGTGCCAGTAGTATAAGAGGGGGACCGAAAAAGAATGAGCAGTTCTTC	CASSIRGGPKKNEQFF
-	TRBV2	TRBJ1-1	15	TGTGCCCTAACCTCGTGGGGCAGAATGAACACTGAAGCTTTCTTT	CALTSWGRMNTEAFF
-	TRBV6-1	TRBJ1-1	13	TGTGCCAGCAGGGTCGCGAGGGACACTGAAGCTTTCTTT	CASRVARDTEAFF
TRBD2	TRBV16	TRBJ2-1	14	TGTGCCAGCAGCCAATTCACTAGCGGGTATGAGCAGTTCTTC	CASSQFTSGYEQFF
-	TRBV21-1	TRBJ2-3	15	TGTGCCAGGCGGGGGAAAGCGGTTAGCACAGATACGCAGTATTTT	CARRGKAVSTDTQYF